This TCR beta chain was documented in a study of post-analysis software for immune sequencing data. Study-level findings and limits: Patients had higher frequencies than controls of about 5 TRBV segments, including TRBV5-6, TRBV5-1 and TRBV20-1. By F measure, samples from a shared preparation batch strongly co-clustered.

With respect to this clonotype: Its target is unknown.

Unique molecular identifiers were present in the TCR beta cDNA libraries. TCRdb re-called the PCR reads with MiXCR, one entry per CDR3 protein. The sample has some 690,000 distinct CDR3 sequences, 25% to 30% seen once. V shed 9 bases, J shed 4 bases, and the junction held 8 bases outside the gene matches. The CDR3 contains 14 residues. Germline values: CDR1 SEHNR, CDR2 FQNEAQ (reference sequence). Sequenced: blood. This chain connects TRBV7-9 to TRBJ2-7, with 11 bases matching TRBD1. The TCR sequence derives from a girl between 10 and 17 years old with multiple sclerosis. The CDR3 region is CASRTGGVSYEQYF. For the CDR3, the DNA is TGTGCCAGTCGGACAGGGGGCGTAAGTTACGAGCAGTACTTC.